A single sample gave rise to the 18 T cell receptor beta chains below, sequenced in a study of cytomegalovirus exposure and HLA in healthy donors. PCR amplification relied on 60 Vbeta primers (plus 13 Jbeta primers). Measured with immunoSEQ multiplex PCR; TCRdb has only the in-frame clones, and not every one. The sample includes fewer than 85,000 clones, over 60% of them seen just once. Sequenced sample: PBMCs. Source of these receptors: a woman aged 40 to 50 in good health and CMV-seropositive.

The genes are TRBV7-6 and TRBJ2-1; no clear D gene. This CDR3 spans 12 amino acids. V dropped 3 bases and J dropped 9 bases, with 9 bases sitting between them. Germline-derived CDR1 and CDR2 are SGHVS and FNYEAQ. CDR3 in DNA: TGTGCCAGCAGCTTGGCTTTTGGTGAGCAGTTCTTC. Amino acid sequence: CASSLAFGEQFF. Looking up the rest from reference TRBV7-6 and TRBJ2-1 gives the full variable domain: GAGVSQSPRYKVTKRGQDVALRCDPISGHVSLYWYRQALGQGPEFLTYFNYEAQQDKSGLPNDRFSAERPEGSISTLTIQRTEQRDSAMYRCASSLAFGEQFFGPGTRLTVL.

The J gene is TRBJ1-1, the V gene TRBV7-6; D possibly corresponds to TRBD1 (6 bases). Germline-derived CDR1 and CDR2 are SGHVS and FNYEAQ. Trimming removed 1 base from V and 6 bases from J, with 12 bases in between. This CDR3 contains 14 residues. The CDR3 sequence is CASSLGPGTSEAFF. The CDR3 nucleotides are TGTGCCAGCAGCTTAGGTCCCGGGACATCTGAAGCTTTCTTT.

The chain couples TRBV29-1 to TRBJ2-7; maybe TRBD2 (6 bases). Trimming cost V 7 bases and J 1 base, with 23 bases left between them. This CDR3 has 16 residues. Germline CDR1 is SQVTM and CDR2 is ANQGSEA. The CDR3 reads CSALGLGMKISYEQYF. The CDR3 DNA reads as TGCAGCGCCTTGGGACTGGGAATGAAAATATCCTACGAGCAGTACTTC.

This rearrangement joins TRBV19 to TRBJ2-1; 11 bases map to TRBD2. The junction had 8 bases not matched to a gene; V was cut back by 5 bases and J by 8 bases. The CDR3 has 15 amino acids. Germline V gene data show CDR1 as LNHDA and CDR2 as SQIVND (reference sequence). CDR3 amino acids: CASSSSGRLRDEQFF. Written as DNA, the CDR3 is TGTGCCAGTAGTTCTAGCGGGAGGTTGCGGGATGAGCAGTTCTTC. Full variable domain (rest looked up from reference TRBV19 and TRBJ2-1): DGGITQSPKYLFRKEGQNVTLSCEQNLNHDAMYWYRQDPGQGLRLIYYSQIVNDFQKGDIAEGYSVSREKKESFPLTVTSAQKNPTAFYLCASSSSGRLRDEQFFGPGTRLTVL.

Only a few counts were recorded for this clone. The rearrangement joins TRBV7-8 to TRBJ2-1, with D possibly being TRBD2 (5 bases). The CDR3 contains 13 residues. V was shortened by 2 bases and J by 6 bases, with 8 bases between the two germline ends. Germline CDR1 is SGHVS and CDR2 is FQNEAQ. The CDR3 region is CASSLSAVNEQFF. CDR3 coding DNA: TGTGCCAGCAGCTTATCAGCGGTCAATGAGCAGTTCTTC. The variable domain in full, with the rest retrieved from reference TRBV7-8 and TRBJ2-1, is GAGVSQSPRYKVAKRGQDVALRCDPISGHVSLFWYQQALGQGPEFLTYFQNEAQLDKSGLPSDRFFAERPEGSVSTLKIQRTQQEDSAVYLCASSLSAVNEQFFGPGTRLTVL.

The chain recombines TRBV2 with TRBJ1-2; D perhaps matches TRBD1 (5 bases). V dropped 5 bases and J dropped 4 bases, with 14 bases sitting between them. CDR1 is SNHLY and CDR2 is FYNNEI in the germline V gene. CDR3 length equals 14 residues. The CDR3 spells CASSPDSFTYGYTF. In nucleotides, the CDR3 is TGTGCCAGCAGTCCCGACAGTTTTACCTATGGCTACACCTTC.

This clone was counted between two and nine times. The genes are TRBV7-9 and TRBJ1-1, with TRBD1 matching 11 bases. Looked up from germline, CDR1 is SEHNR and CDR2 is FQNEAQ (reference sequence). This CDR3 region has 15 residues. J gave up 4 bases and V 8 bases, and 9 bases lay outside the gene matches. The CDR3 protein is CASAWGTGGTTEAFF. The CDR3 DNA reads as TGTGCCAGCGCCTGGGGGACAGGGGGGACCACTGAAGCTTTCTTT. The whole variable domain, remainder taken from reference TRBV7-9 and TRBJ1-1, is DTGVSQNPRHKITKRGQNVTFRCDPISEHNRLYWYRQTLGQGPEFLTYFQNEAQLEKSRLLSDRFSAERPKGSFSTLEIQRTEQGDSAMYLCASAWGTGGTTEAFFGQGTRLTVV.

The chain employs TRBV7-2 and TRBJ1-5, with D perhaps matching TRBD1 (6 bases). Trimming cost V 6 bases and J 0 bases, with 12 bases left between them. CDR3 length: 15 residues. Per the germline V gene, CDR1 is SGHTA and CDR2 is FQGNSA. CDR3 sequence reads: CASRWGGYSNQPQHF. As DNA, the CDR3 is TGTGCCAGCAGATGGGGGGGCTATAGCAATCAGCCCCAGCATTTT.

The DNA of the CDR3 is TGTGCCAGCTCACCACCGCAGGGATCCTATGGCTACACCTTC. It is translated as CASSPPQGSYGYTF. The rearrangement links TRBV18 to TRBJ1-2; D may be TRBD1 (5 bases). CDR1 KGHSH and CDR2 LQKENI come from the germline V gene. This CDR3 contains 14 residues. V was shortened by 0 bases and J by 4 bases, with 9 bases between the two germline ends.

The chain couples TRBV9 to TRBJ2-3, with D perhaps TRBD2 (6 bases). The germline CDR1 and CDR2 sequences are SGDLS and YYNGEE. CDR3 length equals 15 residues. Trimming shortened V by 2 bases and J by 3 bases, and 13 bases separated the two germline ends. The chain's CDR3 is CASSVWAGGTDTQYF. DNA of the CDR3: TGTGCCAGCAGCGTGTGGGCCGGGGGAACAGATACGCAGTATTTT.

CDR3 nucleotides: TGTGCCAGCAGCCCCACTAGCGGGAGGGCAGATACGCAGTATTTT. Residues: CASSPTSGRADTQYF. V gene TRBV7-2 combines with J gene TRBJ2-3; 13 bases are shared with TRBD2. Trimming cost V 5 bases and J 4 bases; bases outside gene matches: 3. The CDR3 extends over 15 amino acids. The germline CDR1 and CDR2 sequences are SGHTA and FQGNSA.

V and J are TRBV6-6 and TRBJ2-5; 7 bases line up with TRBD1. Germline CDR1 and CDR2: MNHNY and SVGAGI (reference sequence). The junction had 10 bases not matched to a gene; V was cut back by 10 bases and J by 2 bases. The CDR3 has 14 amino acids. CDR3 coding DNA: TGTGCCACTGTGCCCGGGACAGCTCAAGAGACCCAGTACTTC. This codes for CATVPGTAQETQYF.

The chain uses TRBV18 and TRBJ2-1; D unclear. V lost 2 bases and J lost 2, with 4 bases in between. Germline V gives CDR1 KGHSH, CDR2 LQKENI. The CDR3 contains 13 residues. For the CDR3, the DNA is TGTGCCAGCTCACCAGGGCCCTACAATGAGCAGTTCTTC. As protein: CASSPGPYNEQFF.

V gene TRBV7-2 combines with J gene TRBJ1-6, with 8 bases identical to TRBD1. After removal of 3 bases from V and 7 bases from J, the junction contained 5 bases not matched to a gene. This CDR3 spans 15 amino acids. Germline loops: CDR1 SGHTA, CDR2 FQGNSA. CDR3 nucleotides: TGTGCCAGCAGCTTCCAGGGGGCTGGAAATTCACCCCTCCACTTT. Its protein product is CASSFQGAGNSPLHF.

The chain combines TRBV6-1 with TRBJ2-3; TRBD2 agrees at 8 bases. The V gene's germline CDR1 is MNHNS and CDR2 SASEGT. Germline trimming cut 1 base from V and 0 bases from J; bases unmatched to any gene: 3. The CDR3 extends over 16 amino acids. As DNA, the CDR3 is TGTGCCAGCAGTGAAGGTTCGGGGGGGAGCACAGATACGCAGTATTTT. Its protein product is CASSEGSGGSTDTQYF.

The rearrangement joins TRBV11-2 to TRBJ2-7, with D perhaps matching TRBD2 (6 bases). Trimming took off 3 bases at V and 2 bases at J, with 11 bases between the two ends. The CDR3 spans 14 residues. Germline lookup yields CDR1 SGHAT and CDR2 FQNNGV. The CDR3, as DNA: TGTGCCAGCAGCTTCCGGACGGGGGCCTACGAGCAGTACTTC. Encoded protein: CASSFRTGAYEQYF. Looking up the rest from reference TRBV11-2 and TRBJ2-7 gives the full variable domain: EAGVAQSPRYKIIEKRQSVAFWCNPISGHATLYWYQQILGQGPKLLIQFQNNGVVDDSQLPKDRFSAERLKGVDSTLKIQPAKLEDSAVYLCASSFRTGAYEQYFGPGTRLTVT.

This chain joins TRBV21-1 and TRBJ2-4; the DNA was not used to check the table's D call, TRBD2. TRBV21-1 is a pseudogene segment. The CDR3 spans 16 residues. CDR3 sequence (DNA): TGTGCCAGCATCCCATTAGCGGGGGGGCCTCTAAACATTCAGTACTTC. Its translation is CASIPLAGGPLNIQYF.

V is TRBV30 and J is TRBJ1-2; no definite D call. V lost 1 base to trimming and J lost 2 bases, with 8 bases between them. The germline V gene has CDR1 GTSNPN and CDR2 SVGIG (reference sequence). CDR3 size: 13 residues. The chain's CDR3 is CAWSAGVNYGYTF. As DNA, the CDR3 is TGTGCCTGGAGTGCCGGAGTCAACTATGGCTACACCTTC.